Presented here are 10 T cell receptor beta chains from one specimen sequenced in a study of CD8 T cells in Susac syndrome. RNA was extracted with the RNeasy kit, and a quantity of roughly 0.45 to 1 ug was reverse transcribed using random hexamers. TCRdb ran MiXCR on the immunoSEQ multiplex PCR reads and lists one entry per CDR3 protein. The sample has about 160,000 distinct CDR3 sequences; under 95% are singletons. Sequencing was done on a sample of CD4+ T cells from PBMCs. These receptors were collected from a human donor in good health.

V is TRBV10-1 and J is TRBJ2-3, with no clear D. The V gene lost 4 bases and the J gene lost 2 bases, with 7 bases spanning the gap. This CDR3 is 13 amino acids long. CDR1 and CDR2 from the germline V gene are WNHNN and SYGVQD (reference sequence). DNA of the CDR3: TGCGCCAGCAGTGGGCAAATCACAGATACGCAGTATTTT. This encodes CASSGQITDTQYF.

This clonotype was recorded once. CDR3 amino acids: CASSQGGVAGETQYF. The CDR3 DNA is TGTGCCAGCAGCCAAGGAGGGGTAGCGGGAGAGACCCAGTACTTC. The V gene is TRBV3-1, the J gene TRBJ2-5, with 7 bases lining up with TRBD2. Per germline, CDR1 LGHDT and CDR2 YNNKEL (reference sequence). V was clipped by 1 base and J by 4 bases; unmatched bases: 6. There are 15 residues in the CDR3.

The V call is TRBV5-1, the J call TRBJ1-4; TRBD1 agrees at 10 bases. Trimming at V came to 0 bases and at J to 7 bases, leaving 6 bases not matched to a gene. The CDR3 is made up of 16 amino acids. CDR1 is SGHRS, CDR2 YFSETQ, per germline. The CDR3 DNA is TGCGCCAGCAGCTTGGCTGCCGGGACAGGGGTTGAAAAACTGTTTTTT. It specifies CASSLAAGTGVEKLFF.

The chain links TRBV7-9 to TRBJ2-1; D remains ambiguous. Germline values: CDR1 SEHNR, CDR2 FQNEAQ (reference sequence). The CDR3 loop spans 12 amino acids. With 1 base removed from V and 8 bases from J, the gap between germline ends came to 6 bases. The CDR3 sequence is CASSLDYHEQFF. The CDR3 DNA sequence: TGTGCCAGCAGCTTAGATTACCATGAGCAGTTCTTC.

The V call is TRBV6-6, the J call TRBJ2-5; a weak D match, TRBD2 (5 bases). CDR3 size: 12 residues. The germline CDR1 and CDR2 sequences are MNHNY and SVGAGI (reference sequence). Trimming cost V 6 bases and J 1 base, with 6 bases left between them. Here the CDR3 DNA reads TGTGCCAGCAGGCGGGCCCAAGAGACCCAGTACTTC. This encodes CASRRAQETQYF.

This clonotype was found a few times. V usage is TRBV3-1 and J usage is TRBJ2-3; possible D gene TRBD1, 7 bases. Germline CDR1 reads LGHDT; CDR2 reads YNNKEL (reference sequence). Trimming left V 7 bases short and J 2 bases short, with 16 bases between. This CDR3 spans 15 amino acids. The DNA of the CDR3 is TGTGCCAGCACCTCAGGGGGGACCCTCACAGATACGCAGTATTTT. Translation: CASTSGGTLTDTQYF.

The chain combines TRBV2 with TRBJ2-5; 7 bases fit TRBD1. The V gene end was trimmed by 4 bases and the J gene end by 2 bases; junction bases not matched to a gene: 4. The CDR3 runs to 14 residues. Germline V lookup: CDR1 SNHLY, CDR2 FYNNEI. CDR3 residues: CASSGTGQQETQYF. CDR3 DNA: TGTGCCAGCAGTGGAACGGGACAGCAAGAGACCCAGTACTTC.

The chain carries TRBV5-1 and TRBJ2-5; D possibly uses TRBD1 or TRBD2 (5 bases each). The germline V gene has CDR1 SGHRS and CDR2 YFSETQ. Trimming shortened V by 3 bases and J by 5 bases, and 11 bases separated the two germline ends. CDR3 length: 13 amino acids. Here the CDR3 reads CASSSPGPETQYF. CDR3 DNA: TGCGCCAGCAGCTCTCCGGGGCCGGAGACCCAGTACTTC.

The chain carries TRBV4-1 and TRBJ1-2, with a weak D call TRBD1 (5 bases). Germline-derived CDR1 and CDR2 are MGHRA and YSYEKL. This CDR3 is 12 amino acids long. With 1 base removed from V and 10 bases from J, the gap between germline ends came to 10 bases. The CDR3 sequence: CASSQVRGAYTF. In nucleotides, the CDR3 is TGCGCCAGCAGCCAAGTGAGGGGAGCCTACACCTTC.

This chain joins TRBV10-3 and TRBJ1-1; possible D gene TRBD1, 5 bases. The CDR3 spans 13 residues. CDR1 is ENHRY and CDR2 is SYGVKD in the germline V gene. Deletions cut 7 bases from V and 8 bases from J, with 17 bases between. The CDR3 sequence: CAITPSGGGEAFF. The DNA for the CDR3 is TGTGCCATCACCCCATCGGGGGGGGGAGAAGCTTTCTTT.